This TCR beta chain was recovered during a study of blood T cell repertoires in COVID-19. As for the study in general: There were acute and convalescent COVID-19 samples, and they came from the United States, Italy and Spain. PBMCs, B-cell-depleted T cells, or T cells were the source of the cDNA or gDNA that made up the material.

Under the authors' procedure: How many nucleated cells were present was estimated from reference gene primer amplification. The repertoire was sequenced with immunoSEQ multiplex PCR; TCRdb's copy has only in-frame clones and lacks some. The V and J calls and clone size are taken from that table; D and trimming were inferred from the DNA. The sample gives 150,000 to 200,000 clones, roughly 89% of which show up once; 3% to 4.5% is in the top ten. Germline V gene sequence: CDR1 LGHDT, CDR2 YNNKEL (reference sequence). The V gene lost 1 base and the J gene lost 6 bases, with 15 bases spanning the gap. The CDR3 runs 15 residues.

The receptor was isolated from a young man with active or convalescent COVID-19. Sequencing was carried out using peripheral blood. This sequence joins TRBV3-1 (or the pseudogene TRBV3-2) and TRBJ1-2; D may be TRBD1 (5 bases). The CDR3 is CASSQVLSGRDGYTF. CDR3 nucleotide sequence: TGTGCCAGCAGCCAAGTATTGTCAGGGAGGGATGGCTACACCTTC.